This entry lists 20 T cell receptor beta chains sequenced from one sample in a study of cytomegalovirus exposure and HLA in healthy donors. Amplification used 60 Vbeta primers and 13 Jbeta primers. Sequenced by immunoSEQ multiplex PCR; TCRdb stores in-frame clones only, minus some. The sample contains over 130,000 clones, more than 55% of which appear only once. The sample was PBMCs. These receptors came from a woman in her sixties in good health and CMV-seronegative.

DNA for the CDR3: TGCGCCAGCAGCTTGGACAGGGGGTTAACTAATGAAAAACTGTTTTTT. Its protein product is CASSLDRGLTNEKLFF. The rearrangement links TRBV5-1 to TRBJ1-4, with 8 positions matching TRBD1. This CDR3 has 16 residues. The ends lost 0 bases at V and 1 base at J; junction bases unmatched: 2. The germline gives CDR1 SGHRS, CDR2 YFSETQ.

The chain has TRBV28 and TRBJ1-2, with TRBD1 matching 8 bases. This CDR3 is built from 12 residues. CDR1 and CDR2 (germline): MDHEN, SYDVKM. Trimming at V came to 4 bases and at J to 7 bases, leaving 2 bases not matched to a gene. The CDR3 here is CASSSDRAGYTF. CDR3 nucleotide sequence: TGTGCCAGCAGTTCGGACAGGGCTGGCTACACCTTC.

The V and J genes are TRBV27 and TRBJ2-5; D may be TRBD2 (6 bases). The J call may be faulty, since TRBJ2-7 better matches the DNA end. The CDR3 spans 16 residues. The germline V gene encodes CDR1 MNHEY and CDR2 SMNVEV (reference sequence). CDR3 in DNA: TGTGCCAGCAGGGGACTTGATTTAGCCGCATCCTACGAGCAGTACTTC. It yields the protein CASRGLDLAASYEQYF.

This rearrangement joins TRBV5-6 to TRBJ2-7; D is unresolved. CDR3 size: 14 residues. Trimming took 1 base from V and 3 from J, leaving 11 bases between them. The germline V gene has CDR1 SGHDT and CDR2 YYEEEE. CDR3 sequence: CASSLLAGIYEQYF. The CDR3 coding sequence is TGTGCCAGCAGCTTGTTGGCAGGTATCTACGAGCAGTACTTC. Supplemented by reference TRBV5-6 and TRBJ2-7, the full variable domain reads DAGVTQSPTHLIKTRGQQVTLRCSPKSGHDTVSWYQQALGQGPQFIFQYYEEEERQRGNFPDRFSGHQFPNYSSELNVNALLLGDSALYLCASSLLAGIYEQYFGPGTRLTVT.

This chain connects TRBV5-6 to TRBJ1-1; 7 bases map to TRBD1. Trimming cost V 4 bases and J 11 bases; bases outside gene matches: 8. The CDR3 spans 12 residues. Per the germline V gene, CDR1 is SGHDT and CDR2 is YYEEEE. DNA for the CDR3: TGTGCCAGCAGCCGACAGGGTTCTGTGGCTTTCTTT. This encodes CASSRQGSVAFF.

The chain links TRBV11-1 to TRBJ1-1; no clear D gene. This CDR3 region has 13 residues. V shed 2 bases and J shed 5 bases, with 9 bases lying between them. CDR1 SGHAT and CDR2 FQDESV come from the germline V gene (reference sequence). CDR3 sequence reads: CASSLNTGTEAFF. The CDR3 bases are TGTGCCAGCAGCTTAAATACGGGGACTGAAGCTTTCTTT.

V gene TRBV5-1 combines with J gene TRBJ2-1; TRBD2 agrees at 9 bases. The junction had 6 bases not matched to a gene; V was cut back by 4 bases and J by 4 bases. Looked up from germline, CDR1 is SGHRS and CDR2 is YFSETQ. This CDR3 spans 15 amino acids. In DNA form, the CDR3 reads TGCGCCAGCAGCCACACTAGCGGGCTTTACAATGAGCAGTTCTTC. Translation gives CASSHTSGLYNEQFF.

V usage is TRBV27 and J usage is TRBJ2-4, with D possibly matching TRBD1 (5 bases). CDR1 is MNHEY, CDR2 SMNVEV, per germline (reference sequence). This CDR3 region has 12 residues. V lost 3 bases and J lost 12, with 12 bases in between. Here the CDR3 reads CASSFFKGPQYF. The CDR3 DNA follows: TGTGCCAGCAGTTTTTTCAAGGGGCCTCAGTACTTC.

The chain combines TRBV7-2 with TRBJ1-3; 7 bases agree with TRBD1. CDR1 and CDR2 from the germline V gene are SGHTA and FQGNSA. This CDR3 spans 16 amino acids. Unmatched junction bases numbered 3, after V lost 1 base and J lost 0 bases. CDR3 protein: CASSLGQGRSGNTIYF. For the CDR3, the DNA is TGTGCCAGCAGCTTAGGACAGGGCCGCTCTGGAAACACCATATATTTT.

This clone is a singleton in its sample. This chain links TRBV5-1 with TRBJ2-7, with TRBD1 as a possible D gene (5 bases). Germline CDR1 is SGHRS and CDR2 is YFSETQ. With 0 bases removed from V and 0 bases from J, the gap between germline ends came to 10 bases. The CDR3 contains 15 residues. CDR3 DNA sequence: TGCGCCAGCAGCTTGGACAGGACGAGCTCCTACGAGCAGTACTTC. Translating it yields CASSLDRTSSYEQYF.

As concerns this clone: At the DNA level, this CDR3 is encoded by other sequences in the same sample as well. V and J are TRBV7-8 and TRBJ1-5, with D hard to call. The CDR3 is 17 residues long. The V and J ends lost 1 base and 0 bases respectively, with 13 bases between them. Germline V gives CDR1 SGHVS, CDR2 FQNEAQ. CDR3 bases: TGTGCCAGCAGCTTAGGTGGAGGCAGAGATAGCAATCAGCCCCAGCATTTT. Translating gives CASSLGGGRDSNQPQHF.

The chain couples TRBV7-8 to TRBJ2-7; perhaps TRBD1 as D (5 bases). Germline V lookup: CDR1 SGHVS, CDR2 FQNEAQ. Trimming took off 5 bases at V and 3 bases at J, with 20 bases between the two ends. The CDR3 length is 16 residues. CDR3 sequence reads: CASSEPVGLGVYEQYF. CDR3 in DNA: TGTGCCAGCAGCGAACCCGTGGGCCTAGGGGTCTACGAGCAGTACTTC.

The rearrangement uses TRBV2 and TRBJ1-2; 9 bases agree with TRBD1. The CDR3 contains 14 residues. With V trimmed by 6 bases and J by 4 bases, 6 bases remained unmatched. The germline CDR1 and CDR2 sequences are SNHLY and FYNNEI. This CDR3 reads CASRDTGGFYGYTF. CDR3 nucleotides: TGTGCCAGCAGGGATACAGGGGGCTTCTATGGCTACACCTTC.

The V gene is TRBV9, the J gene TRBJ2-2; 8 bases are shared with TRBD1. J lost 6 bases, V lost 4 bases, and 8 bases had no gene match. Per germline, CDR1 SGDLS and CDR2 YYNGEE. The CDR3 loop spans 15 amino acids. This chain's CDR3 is CASSPSTGAAGELFF. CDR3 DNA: TGTGCCAGCAGCCCCTCGACAGGGGCGGCCGGGGAGCTGTTTTTT.

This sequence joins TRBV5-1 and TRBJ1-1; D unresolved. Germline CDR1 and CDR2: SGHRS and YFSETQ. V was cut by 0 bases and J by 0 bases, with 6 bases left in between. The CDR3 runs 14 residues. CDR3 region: CASSLGPMNTEAFF. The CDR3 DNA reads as TGCGCCAGCAGCTTGGGCCCTATGAACACTGAAGCTTTCTTT.

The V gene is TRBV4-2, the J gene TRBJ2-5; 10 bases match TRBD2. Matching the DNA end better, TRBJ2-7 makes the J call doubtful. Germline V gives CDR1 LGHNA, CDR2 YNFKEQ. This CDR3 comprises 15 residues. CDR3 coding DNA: TGTGCCAGCACACTTGGACTAGCGGTAACCTACGAGCAGTACTTC. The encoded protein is CASTLGLAVTYEQYF.

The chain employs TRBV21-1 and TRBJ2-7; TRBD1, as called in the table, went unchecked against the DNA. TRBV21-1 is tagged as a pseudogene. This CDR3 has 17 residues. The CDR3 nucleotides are TGTGCCAGCAGCAAACCCACCTTCCGGACAGGGGGTTACGAGCAGTACTTC. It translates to CASSKPTFRTGGYEQYF.

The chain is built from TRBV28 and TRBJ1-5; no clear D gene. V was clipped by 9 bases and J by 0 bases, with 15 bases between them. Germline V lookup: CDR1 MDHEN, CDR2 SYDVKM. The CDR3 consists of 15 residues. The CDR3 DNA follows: TGTGCCAGTACAGAGGGAACTTATAGCAATCAGCCCCAGCATTTT. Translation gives CASTEGTYSNQPQHF.

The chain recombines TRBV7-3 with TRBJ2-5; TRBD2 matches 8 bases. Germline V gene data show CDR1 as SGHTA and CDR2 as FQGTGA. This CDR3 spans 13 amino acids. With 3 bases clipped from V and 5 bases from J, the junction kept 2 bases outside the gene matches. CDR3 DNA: TGTGCCAGCAGCTTTCGGGAGGGGGAGACCCAGTACTTC. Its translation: CASSFREGETQYF.

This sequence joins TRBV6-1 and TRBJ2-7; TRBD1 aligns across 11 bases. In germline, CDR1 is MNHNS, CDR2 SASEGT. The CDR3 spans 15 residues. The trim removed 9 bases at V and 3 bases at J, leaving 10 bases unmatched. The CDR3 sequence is CASVRGTGGIYEQYF. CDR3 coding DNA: TGTGCCAGTGTCCGGGGGACAGGGGGAATCTACGAGCAGTACTTC.